This T cell receptor beta chain was sequenced for a study of blood T cell repertoires in COVID-19. Across the whole study: From the United States, Italy and Spain came samples of acute and convalescent COVID-19. T cells, B-cell-depleted T cells, or PBMCs supplied cDNA or gDNA.

The protocol was immunoSEQ multiplex PCR, while the TCRdb copy is restricted to in-frame clones and leaves out a portion. The sample lists roughly 340,000 clones; 85% to 90% were seen once. Categorization into cohorts depended on clinical history that participants reported. Among Cohort 3 donors, those recovered had two negative PCRs, clearance, or symptom resolution. The clonotype was recovered from a young man who had recovered from COVID-19. Sequencing was carried out using PBMCs or T cells enriched from blood (not recorded which).

Written as DNA, the CDR3 is TGTGCCAGCAGCTGGGAGGCGGGGAGGACAGATACGCAGTATTTT. Protein: CASSWEAGRTDTQYF. The chain combines TRBV11-3 with TRBJ2-3; possibly TRBD2 for D (6 bases). Germline V gene sequence: CDR1 SGHNT, CDR2 YENEEA. V was cut by 4 bases and J by 3 bases, with 14 bases left in between. This CDR3 spans 15 amino acids.